What follows is one T cell receptor (beta chain) and its context. Clones were sequenced by immunoSEQ multiplex PCR, and TCRdb holds only the in-frame ones, with some missing. The repertoire consists of roughly 60,000 clones, with about 91% occurring once and the leading ten covering roughly 4.2%. The germline gives CDR1 MNHNY, CDR2 SVGAGI (reference sequence). CDR3 length equals 15 residues. Trimming left V 5 bases short and J 8 bases short, with 19 bases between. This sample is part of a study of technical replicates of blood from several donors. The V and J genes are TRBV6-6 and TRBJ2-1; D is possibly TRBD1 (6 bases). The source is a human donor in good health. Some clones in this sample may be carry-over from other donors' samples. The source material was PBMCs. The CDR3 sequence is CASSGGHQQRYEQFF. In nucleotides, the CDR3 is TGTGCCAGCAGTGGGGGACACCAACAGCGATATGAGCAGTTCTTC.